This TCR beta chain is drawn from a study of blood T cell repertoires in COVID-19. CDR3 length equals 16 residues. Germline lookup yields CDR1 SGHVS and CDR2 FQNEAQ. The ends were cut back, 3 bases at V and 5 bases at J, with 19 bases in the middle. Only in-frame clones appear in the TCRdb table, and some are missing; sequencing was by immunoSEQ multiplex PCR. The data show approximately 99,000 clones, approximately 88% seen once. The chain uses TRBV7-8 and TRBJ1-2, with D uncertain. The source is a human donor in a cohort sampled during active COVID-19. The sample was peripheral blood. The CDR3 coding sequence is TGTGCCAGCAGCTTCCAGACGGAGCCCACACCGTATGGCTACACCTTC. Translating it yields CASSFQTEPTPYGYTF.